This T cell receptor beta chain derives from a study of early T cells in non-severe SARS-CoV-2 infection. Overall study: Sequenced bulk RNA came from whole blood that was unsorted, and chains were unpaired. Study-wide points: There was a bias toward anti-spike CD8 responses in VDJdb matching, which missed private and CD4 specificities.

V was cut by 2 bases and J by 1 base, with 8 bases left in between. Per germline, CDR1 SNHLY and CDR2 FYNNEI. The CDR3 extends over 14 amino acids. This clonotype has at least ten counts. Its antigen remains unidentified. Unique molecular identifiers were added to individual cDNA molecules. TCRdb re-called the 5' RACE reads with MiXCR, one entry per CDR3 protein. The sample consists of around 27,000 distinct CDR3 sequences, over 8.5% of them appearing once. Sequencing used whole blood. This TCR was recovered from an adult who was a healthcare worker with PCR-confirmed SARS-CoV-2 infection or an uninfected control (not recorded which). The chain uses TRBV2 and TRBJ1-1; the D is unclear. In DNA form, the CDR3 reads TGTGCCAGCAGTGAATACATTTCGAACACTGAAGCTTTCTTT. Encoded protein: CASSEYISNTEAFF.